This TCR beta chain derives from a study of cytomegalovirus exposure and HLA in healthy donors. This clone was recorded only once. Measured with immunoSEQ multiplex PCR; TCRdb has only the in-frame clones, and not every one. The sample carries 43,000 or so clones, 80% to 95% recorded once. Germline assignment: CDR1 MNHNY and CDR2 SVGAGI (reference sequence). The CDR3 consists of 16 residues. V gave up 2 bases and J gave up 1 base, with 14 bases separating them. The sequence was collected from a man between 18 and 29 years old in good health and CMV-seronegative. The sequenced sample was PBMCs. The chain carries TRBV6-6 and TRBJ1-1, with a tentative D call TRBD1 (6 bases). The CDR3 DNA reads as TGTGCCAGCAGTTACGATAGGGGCAGGGGGAACACTGAAGCTTTCTTT. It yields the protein CASSYDRGRGNTEAFF.